The rows below give T cell receptor beta chains drawn from one sample of a study of blood T cell repertoires in COVID-19. Some clones are missing from TCRdb's copy, which holds only in-frame ones; the method was immunoSEQ multiplex PCR. The data show fewer than 250,000 clones, 83% seen once. Sequencing was done on a sample of PBMCs or T cells enriched from blood (not recorded which). The receptors were gathered from a woman aged 40 to 50 who had been exposed to COVID-19. Each CDR3 is given with its conserved first and last residue. D genes are given only for firm matches. Size is omitted from some rows. Given values are once, few, many or a class for expanded clones.

.	TRBD1	TRBV28	TRBJ1-1	TGTGCCAGTCGCCGACAGGGAGGAGATGCTTTCTTT	CASRRQGGDAFF
.	.	TRBV12-3/TRBV12-4	TRBJ1-1	TGTGCCAGCATCCTACAGATGAACACTGAAGCTTTCTTT	CASILQMNTEAFF
.	.	TRBV28	TRBJ1-2	TGTGCCAGTAGCCGCTATGGCTACACCTTC	CASSRYGYTF
.	TRBD2	TRBV5-1	TRBJ2-5	TGCGCCAGCAGCTTGACGGGGGGCCAAGAGACCCAGTACTTC	CASSLTGGQETQYF
.	TRBD2	TRBV5-1	TRBJ2-1	TGCGCCAGCAGCACTTCGACTAGCGGGGGGGCCGAGAATGAGCAGTTCTTC	CASSTSTSGGAENEQFF
.	.	TRBV28	TRBJ2-5	TGTGCCAGCTTCCCCGGGACTTCAAAGTGGACCCAGTACTTC	CASFPGTSKWTQYF
.	.	TRBV13	TRBJ2-3	TGTGCCAGCAGCTTAGGGAGCGGCCCCCGCACAGATACGCAGTATTTT	CASSLGSGPRTDTQYF
few	TRBD1	TRBV2	TRBJ1-5	TGTGCCAGCAGCCCACCGGGACAGGAATCAGCCCGCCAGCATTTT	CASSPPGQESARQHF
.	.	TRBV7-8	TRBJ1-1	TGTGCCAGCAGCTCCGACAGAAACACTGAAGCTTTCTTT	CASSSDRNTEAFF
.	.	TRBV30	TRBJ1-1	TGTGCCTGGAGCGCCTTACAACAAGTGAACACTGAAGCTTTCTTT	CAWSALQQVNTEAFF
.	.	TRBV12-3/TRBV12-4	TRBJ1-1	TGTGCCACCTCGGCCGGGGAAGTGGCTGAAGCTTTCTTT	CATSAGEVAEAFF
.	.	TRBV6-5	TRBJ2-5	TGTGCCAGCAGTCGCACCGACAGCCAAGAGACCCAGTACTTC	CASSRTDSQETQYF
.	.	TRBV7-2	TRBJ2-7	TGTGCCAGCAGCTCACCGGGACTCCCATCTCGCGAGCAGTACTTC	CASSSPGLPSREQYF
.	TRBD1	TRBV19	TRBJ1-1	TGTGCCAGTAGTATGAGGGACAGGGCGAACACTGAAGCTTTCTTT	CASSMRDRANTEAFF
few	.	TRBV2	TRBJ1-5	TGTGCCAGCAGTAGTTTGGGGCAGGGCGGTCAGCCCCAGCATTTT	CASSSLGQGGQPQHF
.	.	TRBV5-5	TRBJ1-2	TGTGCCAGCAGCTTTGGCGGGGGCGTCGACTATGGCTACACCTTC	CASSFGGGVDYGYTF
.	.	TRBV9	TRBJ1-5	TGTGCCAGCAGCGAGACAGGTTTGGGCCAGCCCCAGCATTTT	CASSETGLGQPQHF
.	.	TRBV19	TRBJ1-1	TGTGCCAGTAGTGCCCGGGACACGGTTGCTTTCTTT	CASSARDTVAFF
few	.	TRBV19	TRBJ1-5	TGTGCCAGTTCCGACAGGAATCAGCCCCAGCATTTT	CASSDRNQPQHF
.	.	TRBV19	TRBJ2-7	TGTGCCAGTAGGGAACCAAGCGGCGAGCAGTACTTC	CASREPSGEQYF
.	.	TRBV5-3	TRBJ1-4	TGTGCCAGAAGCTTGCAAGGCAGGGGCGACGAAAAACTGTTTTTT	CARSLQGRGDEKLFF
.	TRBD2	TRBV10-2	TRBJ2-7	TGCGCCAGCAGTGTGGGGTTCGGGGGGAAAGAGCAGTACTTC	CASSVGFGGKEQYF
few	TRBD1	TRBV7-9	TRBJ1-5	TGTGCCAGCAGCCCTCCGGGACAGGGGTCTCAGCCCCAGCATTTT	CASSPPGQGSQPQHF
few	.	TRBV28	TRBJ2-1	TGTGCCAGCAGTCAGGGGATTGAGCAGTTCTTC	CASSQGIEQFF
.	.	TRBV4-1	TRBJ1-6	TGCGCCAGCAGCCAACAGGGTAACCTCAATTCACCCCTCCACTTT	CASSQQGNLNSPLHF
.	TRBD1	TRBV7-2	TRBJ1-3	TGTGCCAGCAGCCGGGGACAGGAGGGAGGAAACACCATATATTTT	CASSRGQEGGNTIYF
.	TRBD2	TRBV27	TRBJ2-7	TGTGCCAGCAAGTTGGCTACTAGCGGGGGACCAAGCTCCTACGAGCAGTACTTC	CASKLATSGGPSSYEQYF
once	.	TRBV19	TRBJ2-7	TGTGCCACATCAAGGGAACAGGCCTACGAGCAGTACTTC	CATSREQAYEQYF
.	TRBD2	TRBV28	TRBJ2-5	TGTGCCAGCAGTTTAGGATCGAGGTGGGCTAGCGGCATTAAAGAGACCCAGTACTTC	CASSLGSRWASGIKETQYF
few	TRBD2	TRBV12-5	TRBJ2-3	TGTGCTAGTGGCCGTGGGGGGACTAGTCAGTCGGGCACAGATACGCAGTATTTT	CASGRGGTSQSGTDTQYF
.	TRBD1	TRBV6-5	TRBJ2-2	TGTGCCAGCAGCCCGAGGACAGGGTTGACCGGGGAGCTGTTTTTT	CASSPRTGLTGELFF
.	.	TRBV13	TRBJ1-5	TGTGCCAGCAGCCTCCGGGAAGGACGGAGCAATCAGCCCCAGCATTTT	CASSLREGRSNQPQHF
.	.	TRBV7-8	TRBJ1-1	TGTGCCAGCAGCTTATTCGACAGTGAAGCTTTCTTT	CASSLFDSEAFF
.	TRBD2	TRBV7-9	TRBJ2-5	TGTGCCAGCAGCCGTCTAGCGGGCGCTGAAGAGACCCAGTACTTC	CASSRLAGAEETQYF
.	.	TRBV6-5	TRBJ2-5	TGTGCCAGCAGTCCAGGGTCCCAAGAGACCCAGTACTTC	CASSPGSQETQYF
.	.	TRBV5-4	TRBJ1-3	TGTGCCAGCAGCGCGAAAGACAGGCAGAGCTCTGGAAACACCATATATTTT	CASSAKDRQSSGNTIYF
once	TRBD2	TRBV5-4	TRBJ2-1	TGTGCCAGCAGCTCCCGGACTAGCGGGGAACACAATGAGCAGTTCTTC	CASSSRTSGEHNEQFF
.	.	TRBV9	TRBJ1-2	TGTGCCAGCAGGGGGCAGGGCCTTTGGGGCTATGGCTACACCTTC	CASRGQGLWGYGYTF
once	TRBD2	TRBV3-1/TRBV3-2	TRBJ2-1	TGTGCCAGCAGCCCTAGCGGGGGGCCCCACAATGAGCAGTTCTTC	CASSPSGGPHNEQFF
.	.	TRBV12-3/TRBV12-4	TRBJ1-1	TGTGCCAGCAGTTTACAGGACACTGAAGCTTTCTTT	CASSLQDTEAFF
.	.	TRBV28	TRBJ1-6	TGTGCCAGCAGTTTATTCTTGGGCCCTAATAATTCACCCCTCCACTTT	CASSLFLGPNNSPLHF
.	TRBD2	TRBV5-1	TRBJ2-6	TGCGCCAGCAGCTTGGCCGGGACTAGCGAGCCCGGGGCCAACGTCCTGACTTTC	CASSLAGTSEPGANVLTF
.	.	TRBV27	TRBJ1-1	TGTGCCAGCAGCGGACAGAACACTGAAGCTTTCTTT	CASSGQNTEAFF
.	.	TRBV4-2	TRBJ2-1	TGTGCCAGCAGCCCGGATGGGGCGAGCTCCTACAATGAGCAGTTCTTC	CASSPDGASSYNEQFF
.	.	TRBV7-9	TRBJ1-2	TGTGCCAGCAGCTTCGGGATTTTATATGGCTACACCTTC	CASSFGILYGYTF
.	TRBD2	TRBV7-9	TRBJ2-7	TGTGCCAGCAGCTTATTGGCTAGCGGTGGATACGAGCAGTACTTC	CASSLLASGGYEQYF
.	TRBD1	TRBV30	TRBJ1-3	TGTGCCTGGACCCCACAGGGGGCTAGAGGAAACACCATATATTTT	CAWTPQGARGNTIYF
.	.	TRBV27	TRBJ2-7	TGTGCCAGCAGTTTCGCGAACTCCTACGAGCAGTACTTC	CASSFANSYEQYF
.	.	TRBV20-1	TRBJ1-1	TGCAGTGCTCGGAGTACTGAAGCTTTCTTT	CSARSTEAFF
.	.	TRBV28	TRBJ1-1	TGTGCCAGCAGTTTCCGCGGGGGGGCGAACACTGAAGCTTTCTTT	CASSFRGGANTEAFF